The next 27 T cell receptor beta chains were all read from a single sample in a study of cytomegalovirus exposure and HLA in healthy donors. Primers included in the PCR were 60 Vbeta and 13 Jbeta primers. The assay was immunoSEQ multiplex PCR, and TCRdb's table has in-frame clones only and misses some. Among fewer than 120,000 clones, about three quarters were seen once, and the ten largest hold roughly 2.9%. The material sequenced was PBMCs. All receptors come from an older woman in good health and CMV-seropositive.

The genes are TRBV10-2 and TRBJ2-2, with D maybe TRBD2 (6 bases). The CDR3 has 16 residues. V lost 1 base and J lost 1, with 10 bases in between. Germline V lookup: CDR1 WSHSY, CDR2 SAAADI. The CDR3 here is CASSEFSSENTGELFF. In nucleotides, the CDR3 is TGCGCCAGCAGTGAGTTTTCTAGCGAGAACACCGGGGAGCTGTTTTTT.

J is TRBJ1-1 and V is TRBV20-1; no definite D call. Germline V gives CDR1 DFQATT, CDR2 SNEGSKA (reference sequence). The CDR3 consists of 11 residues. V was cut by 3 bases and J by 3 bases, with 5 bases left in between. The CDR3 DNA is TGCAGTGCTAGCCAGGACACTGAAGCTTTCTTT. As protein: CSASQDTEAFF.

Note on this clone: Mismatch with germline at one junction end may stem from a read error. This chain joins TRBV7-9 and TRBJ2-5; D may be TRBD2 (6 bases). Looked up from germline, CDR1 is SEHNR and CDR2 is FQNEAQ (reference sequence). This CDR3 spans 16 amino acids. CDR3 coding DNA: TGTTCCAGCAGCCAGGGACTTCCCACATACCAAGAGACCCAGTACTTC. It specifies CSSSQGLPTYQETQYF.

V and J are TRBV18 and TRBJ1-2, with D tentatively TRBD1 (6 bases). V dropped 4 bases and J dropped 6 bases, with 12 bases sitting between them. Germline-derived CDR1 and CDR2 are KGHSH and LQKENI. The CDR3 runs 13 residues. CDR3 in amino acids: CASSLVGGNGYTF. CDR3 bases: TGTGCCAGCTCACTTGTAGGGGGAAATGGCTACACCTTC.

This chain links TRBV9 with TRBJ2-1; 8 bases are a match to TRBD2. CDR3 size: 15 residues. Germline-derived CDR1 and CDR2 are SGDLS and YYNGEE. The J segment lost 4 bases and the V segment lost 1 base, leaving 4 bases of the junction unmatched. CDR3 region: CASSVKSGRYNEQFF. The DNA for the CDR3 is TGTGCCAGCAGCGTAAAAAGCGGGAGATACAATGAGCAGTTCTTC. The full variable domain, its missing parts supplied by reference TRBV9 and TRBJ2-1, is DSGVTQTPKHLITATGQRVTLRCSPRSGDLSVYWYQQSLDQGLQFLIQYYNGEERAKGNILERFSAQQFPDLHSELNLSSLELGDSALYFCASSVKSGRYNEQFFGPGTRLTVL.

The rearrangement links TRBV28 to TRBJ1-2; D is ambiguous. This CDR3 has 12 residues. Germline V gene data show CDR1 as MDHEN and CDR2 as SYDVKM. The V end was cut by 2 bases, the J end by 4 bases, with 5 bases between. CDR3 protein: CASSLQIYGYTF. The CDR3 DNA reads as TGTGCCAGCAGTTTACAGATCTATGGCTACACCTTC.

This rearrangement joins TRBV5-1 to TRBJ1-1; a weak D match, TRBD1 (5 bases). In germline, CDR1 is SGHRS, CDR2 YFSETQ. The CDR3 sequence is 15 residues long. V lost 7 bases to trimming and J lost 1 base, with 17 bases between them. CDR3 DNA sequence: TGCGCCAGCTTTCAGGGCGGGGGGGAGAACACTGAAGCTTTCTTT. It is translated as CASFQGGGENTEAFF.

The rearrangement joins TRBV27 to TRBJ1-2, with D maybe TRBD1 (5 bases). Germline loops: CDR1 MNHEY, CDR2 SMNVEV (reference sequence). The V end was cut by 3 bases, the J end by 4 bases, with 9 bases between. The CDR3 covers 13 residues. The DNA of the CDR3 is TGTGCCAGCAGTTTTCGGGGGACCTATGGCTACACCTTC. This translates into CASSFRGTYGYTF.

The chain uses TRBV28 and TRBJ2-7; D may be TRBD2 (5 bases). Deletions cut 6 bases from V and 2 bases from J, with 14 bases between. This CDR3 has 14 residues. Germline CDR1 is MDHEN and CDR2 is SYDVKM. The DNA of the CDR3 is TGTGCCAGCAGCCCCGTTGCGGAGGCCTACGAGCAGTACTTC. Encoded protein: CASSPVAEAYEQYF.

The gene calls are TRBV10-2 and TRBJ1-1, with 11 bases aligning to TRBD1. In germline, CDR1 is WSHSY, CDR2 SAAADI. The V gene end was trimmed by 8 bases and the J gene end by 4 bases; junction bases not matched to a gene: 12. The CDR3 contains 16 residues. The CDR3 DNA sequence: TGCGCCAGCCTAACGGGACAGGGGGTTTATGGCACTGAAGCTTTCTTT. As protein: CASLTGQGVYGTEAFF.

This clone was seen only a few times. V gene TRBV5-1 combines with J gene TRBJ2-2; TRBD2 is a possible D gene (6 bases). The CDR3 spans 14 residues. Per germline, CDR1 SGHRS and CDR2 YFSETQ. With 3 bases removed from V and 5 bases from J, the gap between germline ends came to 11 bases. The CDR3 reads CASSWGDGTGELFF. Written as DNA, the CDR3 is TGCGCCAGCAGCTGGGGGGATGGGACCGGGGAGCTGTTTTTT.

CDR3 sequence (DNA): TGTGCCAGCAGTCAGTGGACTAGCGGGAAATACGAGCAGTACTTC. Protein: CASSQWTSGKYEQYF. The chain combines TRBV6-5 with TRBJ2-5; the match to TRBD2 covers 12 bases. The closer fit of TRBJ2-7 to the DNA end suggests the J call may be wrong. The length of the CDR3 is 15 residues. Germline lookup yields CDR1 MNHEY and CDR2 SVGAGI.

The chain employs TRBV29-1 and TRBJ2-2; 7 nucleotides line up with TRBD2. V trimming: 4 bases; J trimming: 0 bases; junction bases outside the gene matches: 2. Germline CDR1 is SQVTM and CDR2 is ANQGSEA. This CDR3 region has 14 residues. For the CDR3, the DNA is TGCAGCGTTGTAAGCGGGGCGAACACCGGGGAGCTGTTTTTT. Its translation: CSVVSGANTGELFF.

The chain employs TRBV19 and TRBJ1-5, with 9 bases that match TRBD1. Looked up from germline, CDR1 is LNHDA and CDR2 is SQIVND (reference sequence). This CDR3 comprises 14 residues. The V segment lost 6 bases and the J segment 1 base; nucleotides outside the gene matches: 1. CDR3 loop: CASRQGASNQPQHF. Written as DNA, the CDR3 is TGTGCCAGTAGACAGGGGGCCAGCAATCAGCCCCAGCATTTT.

The rearrangement links TRBV5-1 to TRBJ2-7; possible D gene TRBD2, 6 bases. This CDR3 spans 15 amino acids. V was pared by 4 bases and J by 3 bases, with 17 bases between. Germline CDR1 SGHRS, CDR2 YFSETQ. The CDR3 DNA reads TGCGCCAGCAGCGTTGACCCCAAGGGAGGCTACGAGCAGTACTTC. Translating gives CASSVDPKGGYEQYF.

The V call is TRBV30, the J call TRBJ1-3; D remains ambiguous. CDR3 length: 14 residues. Trimming took 0 bases from V and 2 from J, leaving 8 bases between them. CDR1 is GTSNPN, CDR2 SVGIG, per germline (reference sequence). This CDR3 reads CAWSVRGAGNTIYF. The CDR3 region has the DNA TGTGCCTGGAGTGTACGGGGTGCTGGAAACACCATATATTTT.

The V call is TRBV18, the J call TRBJ1-6, with 9 nucleotides matching TRBD1. There are 16 residues in the CDR3. Germline trimming cut 4 bases from V and 5 bases from J; bases unmatched to any gene: 6. Germline V gene lookup returns CDR1 KGHSH and CDR2 LQKENI. Here the CDR3 DNA reads TGTGCCAGCTCACTACAGGGACAGGGAAATAATTCACCCCTCCACTTT. Its protein is CASSLQGQGNNSPLHF.

V gene TRBV18 combines with J gene TRBJ2-7, with D perhaps TRBD2 (6 bases). This CDR3 is 16 amino acids long. V was clipped by 0 bases and J by 4 bases, with 16 bases between them. CDR1 is KGHSH and CDR2 is LQKENI in the germline V gene. This CDR3 reads CASSPPGGRDLYEQYF. The DNA of the CDR3 is TGTGCCAGCTCACCACCGGGCGGCAGGGACTTATACGAGCAGTACTTC.

This chain links TRBV6-6 with TRBJ2-5; 12 nucleotides line up with TRBD1. This CDR3 is built from 13 residues. Germline V gene sequence: CDR1 MNHNY, CDR2 SVGAGI (reference sequence). V shed 6 bases, J shed 8 bases, and the junction held 4 bases outside the gene matches. The CDR3 region is CASRGQGADTQYF. CDR3 nucleotide sequence: TGTGCCAGCAGGGGACAGGGGGCGGATACCCAGTACTTC.

This clone was observed once. The chain uses TRBV14 and TRBJ2-5, with D uncertain. The assigned J gene may be wrong: the sequence end matches TRBJ2-7 better. Germline values: CDR1 SGHDN, CDR2 FVKESK. This CDR3 is 14 amino acids long. The CDR3 protein is CASSQAPFTYEQYF. The CDR3 nucleotides read TGTGCCAGCAGCCAAGCCCCATTCACCTACGAGCAGTACTTC.

The chain has TRBV10-3 and TRBJ2-7, with 8 bases matching TRBD1. V dropped 6 bases and J dropped 4; count of bases not matched to a gene: 11. CDR1 and CDR2 from the germline V gene are ENHRY and SYGVKD. The CDR3 loop spans 15 amino acids. The CDR3 sequence is CAIRDTDRDRYEQYF. In DNA, the CDR3 is TGTGCCATCAGAGATACGGACAGGGATCGGTACGAGCAGTACTTC.

This chain connects TRBV7-9 to TRBJ2-7; TRBD1 aligns across 7 bases. V was clipped by 5 bases and J by 3 bases; unmatched bases: 16. Per the germline V gene, CDR1 is SEHNR and CDR2 is FQNEAQ (reference sequence). There are 17 residues in the CDR3. CDR3 bases: TGTGCCAGCAGCAACCGGGACAGAGTTCAATACAACTACGAGCAGTACTTC. The encoded protein is CASSNRDRVQYNYEQYF.

This chain joins TRBV6-5 and TRBJ2-5, with D unclear. This CDR3 region has 13 residues. CDR1 MNHEY and CDR2 SVGAGI come from the germline V gene. V was clipped by 6 bases and J by 13 bases, with 21 bases between them. CDR3 loop: CASSHGSSGSGYF. As DNA, the CDR3 is TGTGCCAGCAGCCACGGGTCGTCCGGCTCCGGGTACTTC.

V and J are TRBV11-1 and TRBJ2-7, with D possibly TRBD2 on 6 matching bases. The germline V gene encodes CDR1 SGHAT and CDR2 FQDESV (reference sequence). This CDR3 has 13 residues. V lost 1 base and J 6 bases, leaving 10 bases between the germline ends. The DNA of the CDR3 is TGTGCCAGCAGCTTAGTATGGGGAGGCGAGCAGTACTTC. This gives the protein CASSLVWGGEQYF.

V and J are TRBV10-3 and TRBJ2-1; 10 bases are a match to TRBD2. V lost 6 bases to trimming and J lost 7 bases; unmatched junction nucleotides: 9. This CDR3 comprises 15 residues. Germline values: CDR1 ENHRY, CDR2 SYGVKD. This CDR3 is CAIRESGRVTNEQFF. CDR3 DNA sequence: TGTGCCATCAGAGAAAGCGGGAGGGTTACGAATGAGCAGTTCTTC.

CDR3 sequence (DNA): TGTGCCAGCAGCGCTACTCGATCCCCGAGGGTCGGGGGCACTGAAGCTTTCTTT. Translated, it gives CASSATRSPRVGGTEAFF. The J gene is TRBJ1-1, the V gene TRBV13, with a weak D call TRBD1 (5 bases). The CDR3 is 18 amino acids. V dropped 5 bases and J dropped 4 bases, with 26 bases sitting between them. Germline-derived CDR1 and CDR2 are PRHDT and FYEKMQ (reference sequence).

The chain employs TRBV27 and TRBJ2-7; unclear D gene. This CDR3 is built from 15 residues. The germline V gene has CDR1 MNHEY and CDR2 SMNVEV (reference sequence). V was clipped by 4 bases and J by 0 bases, with 13 bases between them. In nucleotides, the CDR3 is TGTGCCAGCAGTTGGTCACAGACGGCCTCCTACGAGCAGTACTTC. Protein sequence: CASSWSQTASYEQYF.